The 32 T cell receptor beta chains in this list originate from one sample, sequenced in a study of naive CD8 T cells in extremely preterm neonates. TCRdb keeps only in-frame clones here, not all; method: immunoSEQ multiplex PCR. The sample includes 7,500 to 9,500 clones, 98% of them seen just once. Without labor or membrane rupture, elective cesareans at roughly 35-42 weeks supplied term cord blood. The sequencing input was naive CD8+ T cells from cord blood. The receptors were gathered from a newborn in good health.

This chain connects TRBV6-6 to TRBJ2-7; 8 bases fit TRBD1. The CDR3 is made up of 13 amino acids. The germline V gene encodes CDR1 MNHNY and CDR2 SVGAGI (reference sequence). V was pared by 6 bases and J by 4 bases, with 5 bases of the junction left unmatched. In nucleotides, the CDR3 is TGTGCCAGCAGCGGGACAGGTTCTTACGAGCAGTACTTC. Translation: CASSGTGSYEQYF.

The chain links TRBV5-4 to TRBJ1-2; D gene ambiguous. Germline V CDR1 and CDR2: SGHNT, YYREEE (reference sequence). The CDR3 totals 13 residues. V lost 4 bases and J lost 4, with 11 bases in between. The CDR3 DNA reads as TGTGCCAGCAGCCCGGGAGGACCCTATGGCTACACCTTC. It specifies CASSPGGPYGYTF.

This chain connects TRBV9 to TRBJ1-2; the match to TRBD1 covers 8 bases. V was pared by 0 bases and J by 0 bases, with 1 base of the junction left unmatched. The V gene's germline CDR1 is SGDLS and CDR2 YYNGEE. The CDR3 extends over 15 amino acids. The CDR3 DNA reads TGTGCCAGCAGCGTAGGGACAGGGACTAACTATGGCTACACCTTC. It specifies CASSVGTGTNYGYTF.

The CDR3 DNA is TGTGCCAGCAGGAGGGGGCAGAATTCACCCCTCCACTTT. Translated, it gives CASRRGQNSPLHF. The genes are TRBV2 and TRBJ1-6; 7 bases fit TRBD1. Germline V CDR1 and CDR2: SNHLY, FYNNEI. J lost 7 bases, V lost 6 bases, and 3 bases had no gene match. The CDR3 contains 13 residues.

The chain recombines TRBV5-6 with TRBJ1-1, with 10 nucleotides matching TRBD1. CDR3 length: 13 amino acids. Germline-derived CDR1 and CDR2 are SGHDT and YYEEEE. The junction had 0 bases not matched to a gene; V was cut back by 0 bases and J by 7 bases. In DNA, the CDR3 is TGTGCCAGCAGCTTGGGGACAGGGGGTGAAGCTTTCTTT. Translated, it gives CASSLGTGGEAFF.

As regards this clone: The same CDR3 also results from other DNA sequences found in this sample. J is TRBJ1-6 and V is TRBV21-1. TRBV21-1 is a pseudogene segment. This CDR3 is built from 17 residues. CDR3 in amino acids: CASSKFRGGSYNSPLHF. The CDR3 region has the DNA TGTGCCAGCAGCAAATTCAGGGGAGGGTCCTATAATTCACCCCTCCACTTT.

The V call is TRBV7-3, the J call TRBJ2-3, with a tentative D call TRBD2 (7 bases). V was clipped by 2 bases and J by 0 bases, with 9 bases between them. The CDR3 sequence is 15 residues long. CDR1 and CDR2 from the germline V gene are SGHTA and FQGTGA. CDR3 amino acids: CASSLSGGSTDTQYF. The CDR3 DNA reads TGTGCCAGCAGCTTATCGGGGGGCAGCACAGATACGCAGTATTTT. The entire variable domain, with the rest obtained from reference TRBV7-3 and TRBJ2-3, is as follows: GAGVSQTPSNKVTEKGKYVELRCDPISGHTALYWYRQSLGQGPEFLIYFQGTGAADDSGLPNDRFFAVRPEGSVSTLKIQRTERGDSAVYLCASSLSGGSTDTQYFGPGTRLTVL.

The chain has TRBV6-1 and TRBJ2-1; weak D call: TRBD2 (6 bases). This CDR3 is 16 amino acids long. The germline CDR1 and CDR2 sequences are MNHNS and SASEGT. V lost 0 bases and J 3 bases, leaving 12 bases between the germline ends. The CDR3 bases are TGTGCCAGCAGTGAAGCGCTTCCGGGGGACTACAATGAGCAGTTCTTC. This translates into CASSEALPGDYNEQFF.

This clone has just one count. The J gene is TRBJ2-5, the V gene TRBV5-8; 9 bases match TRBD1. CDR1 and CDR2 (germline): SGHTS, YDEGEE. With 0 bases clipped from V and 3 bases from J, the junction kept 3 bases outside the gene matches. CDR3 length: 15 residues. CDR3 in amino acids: CASSLGQGGKETQYF. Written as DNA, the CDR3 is TGTGCCAGCAGCTTGGGACAGGGGGGCAAAGAGACCCAGTACTTC.

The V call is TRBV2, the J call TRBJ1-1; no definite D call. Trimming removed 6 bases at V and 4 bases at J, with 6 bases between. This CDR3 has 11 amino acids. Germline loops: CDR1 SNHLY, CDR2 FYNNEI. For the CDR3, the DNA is TGTGCCAGCAGGCGGGGCACTGAAGCTTTCTTT. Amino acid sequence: CASRRGTEAFF.

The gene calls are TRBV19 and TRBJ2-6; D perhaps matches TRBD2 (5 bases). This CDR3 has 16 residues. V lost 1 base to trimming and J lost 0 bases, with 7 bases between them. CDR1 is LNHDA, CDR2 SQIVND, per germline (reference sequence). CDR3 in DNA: TGTGCCAGTAGTATAGCGGGGTCCTCTGGGGCCAACGTCCTGACTTTC. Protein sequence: CASSIAGSSGANVLTF.

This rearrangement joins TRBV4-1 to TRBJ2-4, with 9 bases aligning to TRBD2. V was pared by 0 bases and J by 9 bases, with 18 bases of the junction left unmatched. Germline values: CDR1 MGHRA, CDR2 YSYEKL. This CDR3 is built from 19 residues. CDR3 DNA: TGCGCCAGCAGCCAAGAAGCGGGGCTAGCGGGGACTTGGCAAACCATTCAGTACTTC. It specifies CASSQEAGLAGTWQTIQYF.

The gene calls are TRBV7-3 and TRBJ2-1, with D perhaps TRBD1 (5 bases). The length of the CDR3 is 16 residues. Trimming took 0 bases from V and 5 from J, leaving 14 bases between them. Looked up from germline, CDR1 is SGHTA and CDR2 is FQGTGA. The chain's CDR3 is CASSLTGLIGDNEQFF. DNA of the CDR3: TGTGCCAGCAGCTTAACGGGGTTAATAGGGGACAATGAGCAGTTCTTC.

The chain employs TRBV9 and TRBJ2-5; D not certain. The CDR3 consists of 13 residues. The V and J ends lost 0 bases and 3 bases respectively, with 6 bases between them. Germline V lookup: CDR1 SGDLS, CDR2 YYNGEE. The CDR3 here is CASSVEAEETQYF. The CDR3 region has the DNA TGTGCCAGCAGCGTAGAGGCGGAAGAGACCCAGTACTTC.

The DNA of the CDR3 is TGCGCCAGCACTAACTCTGGACAGGGGAGGTATGGCTACACCTTC. Translated: CASTNSGQGRYGYTF. V gene TRBV10-2 combines with J gene TRBJ1-2; the match to TRBD1 covers 9 bases. The CDR3 sequence is 15 residues long. Per germline, CDR1 WSHSY and CDR2 SAAADI. With V trimmed by 7 bases and J by 5 bases, 11 bases remained unmatched.

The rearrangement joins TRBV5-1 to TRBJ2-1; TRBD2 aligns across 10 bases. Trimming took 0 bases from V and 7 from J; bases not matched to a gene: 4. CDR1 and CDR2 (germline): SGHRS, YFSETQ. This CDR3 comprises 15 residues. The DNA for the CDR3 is TGCGCCAGCAGCTTGGTTTCTAGCGGGGGTAATGAGCAGTTCTTC. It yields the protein CASSLVSSGGNEQFF.

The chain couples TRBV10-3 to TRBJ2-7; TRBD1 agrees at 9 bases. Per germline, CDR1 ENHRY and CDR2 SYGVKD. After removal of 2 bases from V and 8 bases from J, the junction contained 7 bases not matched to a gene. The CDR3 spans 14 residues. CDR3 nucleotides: TGTGCCATCAGTGAGGAGGACGGGACAGGGAAGCAGTACTTC. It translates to CAISEEDGTGKQYF.

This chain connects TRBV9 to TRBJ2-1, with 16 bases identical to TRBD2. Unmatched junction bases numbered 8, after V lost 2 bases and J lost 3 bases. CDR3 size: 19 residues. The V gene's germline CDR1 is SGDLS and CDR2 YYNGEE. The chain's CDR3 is CASSVPGTSGGAHYNEQFF. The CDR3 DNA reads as TGTGCCAGCAGCGTCCCCGGGACTAGCGGGGGGGCCCACTACAATGAGCAGTTCTTC.

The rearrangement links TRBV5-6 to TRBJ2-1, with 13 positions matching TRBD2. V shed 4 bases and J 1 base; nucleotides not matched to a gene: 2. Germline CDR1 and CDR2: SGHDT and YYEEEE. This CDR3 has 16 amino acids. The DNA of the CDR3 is TGTGCCAGCAGCCAACTAGCGGGGGGGTCCTACAATGAGCAGTTCTTC. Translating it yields CASSQLAGGSYNEQFF. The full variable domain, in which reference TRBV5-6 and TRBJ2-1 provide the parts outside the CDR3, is DAGVTQSPTHLIKTRGQQVTLRCSPKSGHDTVSWYQQALGQGPQFIFQYYEEEERQRGNFPDRFSGHQFPNYSSELNVNALLLGDSALYLCASSQLAGGSYNEQFFGPGTRLTVL.

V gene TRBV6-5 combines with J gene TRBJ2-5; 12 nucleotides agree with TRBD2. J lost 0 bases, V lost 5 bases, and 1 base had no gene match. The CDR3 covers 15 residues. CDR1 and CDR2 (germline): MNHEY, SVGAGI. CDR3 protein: CASSGTSGYQETQYF. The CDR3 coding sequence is TGTGCCAGCAGTGGGACTAGCGGGTACCAAGAGACCCAGTACTTC.

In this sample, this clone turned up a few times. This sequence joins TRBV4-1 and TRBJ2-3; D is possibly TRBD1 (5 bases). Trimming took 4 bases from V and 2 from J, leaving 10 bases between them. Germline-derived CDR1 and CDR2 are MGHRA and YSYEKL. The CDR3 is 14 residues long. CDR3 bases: TGCGCCAGCAGCCTTCGACAGTCCACAGATACGCAGTATTTT. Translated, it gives CASSLRQSTDTQYF.

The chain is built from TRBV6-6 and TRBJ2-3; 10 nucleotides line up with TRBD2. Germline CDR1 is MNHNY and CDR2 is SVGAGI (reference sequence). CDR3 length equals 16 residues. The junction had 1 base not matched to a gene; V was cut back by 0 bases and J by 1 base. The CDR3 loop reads CASSYSLAGGTDTQYF. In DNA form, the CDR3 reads TGTGCCAGCAGTTACTCGCTAGCGGGGGGCACAGATACGCAGTATTTT.

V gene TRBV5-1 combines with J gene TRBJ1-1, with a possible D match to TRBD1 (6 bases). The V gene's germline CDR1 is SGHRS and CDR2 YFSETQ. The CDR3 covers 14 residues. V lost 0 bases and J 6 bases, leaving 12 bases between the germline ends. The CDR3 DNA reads TGCGCCAGCAGCTTGGATGCCAGGGGTCCTGAAGCTTTCTTT. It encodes CASSLDARGPEAFF.

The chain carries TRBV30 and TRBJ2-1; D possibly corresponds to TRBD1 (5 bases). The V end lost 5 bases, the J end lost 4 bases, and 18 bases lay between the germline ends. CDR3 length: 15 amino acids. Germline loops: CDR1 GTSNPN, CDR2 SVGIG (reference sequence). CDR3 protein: CAWQGGQYIYNEQFF. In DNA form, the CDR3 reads TGTGCCTGGCAGGGCGGCCAATACATATACAATGAGCAGTTCTTC.

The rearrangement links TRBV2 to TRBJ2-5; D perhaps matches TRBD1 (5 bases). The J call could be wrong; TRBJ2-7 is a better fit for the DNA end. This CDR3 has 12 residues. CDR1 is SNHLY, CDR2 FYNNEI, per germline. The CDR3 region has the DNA TGTGCCAGCAGGCTAAGGGGCCGCGAGCAGTACTTC. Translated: CASRLRGREQYF.

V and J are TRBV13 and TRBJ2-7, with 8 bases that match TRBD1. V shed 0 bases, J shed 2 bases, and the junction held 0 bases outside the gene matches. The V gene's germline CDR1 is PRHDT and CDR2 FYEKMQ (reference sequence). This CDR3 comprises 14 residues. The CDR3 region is CASSLGTGAYEQYF. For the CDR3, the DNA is TGTGCCAGCAGCTTAGGGACAGGGGCCTACGAGCAGTACTTC.

The CDR3 reads CASSDTTGGYNSPLHF. In nucleotides, the CDR3 is TGTGCCAGCAGCGACACAACAGGGGGCTATAATTCACCCCTCCACTTT. The chain uses TRBV9 and TRBJ1-6; 8 bases map to TRBD1. V shed 3 bases and J 3 bases; nucleotides not matched to a gene: 5. The germline CDR1 and CDR2 sequences are SGDLS and YYNGEE. This CDR3 has 16 residues.

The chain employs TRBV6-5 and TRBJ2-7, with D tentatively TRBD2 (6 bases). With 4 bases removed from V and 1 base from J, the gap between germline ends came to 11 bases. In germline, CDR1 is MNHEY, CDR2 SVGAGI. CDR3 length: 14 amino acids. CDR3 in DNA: TGTGCCAGCAGTTGGGGGGTCTCTTCCTACGAGCAGTACTTC. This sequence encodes CASSWGVSSYEQYF.

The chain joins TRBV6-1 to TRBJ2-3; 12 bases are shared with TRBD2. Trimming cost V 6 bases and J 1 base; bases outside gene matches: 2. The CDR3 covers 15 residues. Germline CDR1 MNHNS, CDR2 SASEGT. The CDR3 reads CASRRLAGGTDTQYF. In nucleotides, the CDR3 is TGTGCCAGCAGGCGACTAGCGGGGGGCACAGATACGCAGTATTTT.

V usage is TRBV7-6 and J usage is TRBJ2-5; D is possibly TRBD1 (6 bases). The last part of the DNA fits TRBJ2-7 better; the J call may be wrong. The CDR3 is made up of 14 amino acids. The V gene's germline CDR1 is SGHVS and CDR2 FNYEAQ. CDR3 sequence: CASSLGDTSYEQYF. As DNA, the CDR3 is TGTGCCAGCAGCTTAGGGGACACCTCCTACGAGCAGTACTTC.

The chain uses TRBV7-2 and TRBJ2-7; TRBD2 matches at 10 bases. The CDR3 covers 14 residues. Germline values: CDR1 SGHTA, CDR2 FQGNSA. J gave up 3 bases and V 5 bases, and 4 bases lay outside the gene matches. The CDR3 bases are TGTGCCAGCAGCCCCCAGCGGGGGGGCTACGAGCAGTACTTC. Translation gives CASSPQRGGYEQYF.

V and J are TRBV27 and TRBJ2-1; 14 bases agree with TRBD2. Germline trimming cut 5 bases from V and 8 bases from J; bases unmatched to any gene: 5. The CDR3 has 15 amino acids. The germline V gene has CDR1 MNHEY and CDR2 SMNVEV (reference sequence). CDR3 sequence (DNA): TGTGCCAGCAGTCAGACTAGCGGGGGGGCTTATGAGCAGTTCTTC. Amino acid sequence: CASSQTSGGAYEQFF.